Shown below are 12 T cell receptor beta chains from a single sample sequenced in a study of regulatory T cells in long-lasting Graves disease. Libraries of TCR beta came from iRepertoire HTBI primers plus Arm-PCR of CDR3 regions. Via MiXCR, TCRdb re-called the multiplex PCR reads, giving one row per CDR3 protein. The table lists roughly 350,000 distinct CDR3 sequences, approximately 16% of them singletons, with around 27% in the top ten. Time point here: newly diagnosed GD, antithyroid drugs for less than 3 months. Extracted RNA from PBMCs served as the source of the TCR library. This same sample was also taken into another study, of T cells in Graves' hyperthyroidism and ophthalmopathy.

This material consisted of peripheral blood mononuclear cells (PBMCs), taken at new diagnosis, from a patient treated with antithyroid drugs. The receptors come from a man aged 40-55 years with Graves disease.

The rearrangement joins TRBV27 to TRBJ2-1; no clear D. Germline V gene lookup returns CDR1 MNHEY and CDR2 SMNVEV (reference sequence). CDR3 size: 14 residues. V shed 3 bases and J shed 7 bases, with 13 bases lying between them. This chain's CDR3 is CASSFAPHGNEQFF. Written as DNA, the CDR3 is TGTGCCAGCAGTTTCGCCCCCCATGGTAATGAGCAGTTCTTC.

This clonotype was found many times. The J gene is TRBJ2-7, the V gene TRBV29-1; D might be TRBD2 (5 bases). Trimming removed 2 bases from V and 5 bases from J, with 13 bases in between. CDR1 is SQVTM, CDR2 ANQGSEA, per germline. This CDR3 region has 13 residues. The CDR3 protein is CSVEKLARDEQYF. Written as DNA, the CDR3 is TGCAGCGTTGAAAAATTAGCGCGCGACGAGCAGTACTTC.

The chain couples TRBV12-3 or TRBV12-4 to TRBJ2-7, with 7 bases fitting TRBD1. Trimming at V came to 5 bases and at J to 3 bases, leaving 7 bases not matched to a gene. The CDR3 sequence is 14 residues long. CDR3 DNA: TGTGCCAGCAGTCACAGCTCAGGGGGCTACGAGCAGTACTTC. Translated: CASSHSSGGYEQYF.

This clonotype was seen at least ten times. J is TRBJ2-7 and V is TRBV27; the D is unclear. The CDR3 has 14 amino acids. Germline CDR1 reads MNHEY; CDR2 reads SMNVEV (reference sequence). V was shortened by 2 bases and J by 1 base, with 9 bases between the two germline ends. The CDR3, as DNA: TGTGCCAGCAGTTTACGGATAACTTCCTACGAGCAGTACTTC. It is translated as CASSLRITSYEQYF.

This clonotype was seen a handful of times. This sequence joins TRBV7-9 and TRBJ2-7; D could derive from TRBD1 or TRBD2 (5 bases each). V was pared by 1 base and J by 2 bases, with 9 bases between. This CDR3 has 14 amino acids. CDR1 SEHNR and CDR2 FQNEAQ come from the germline V gene (reference sequence). CDR3 region: CASSLVGATYEQYF. DNA for the CDR3: TGTGCCAGCAGCTTAGTCGGGGCCACCTACGAGCAGTACTTC. Looking up the rest from reference TRBV7-9 and TRBJ2-7 gives the full variable domain: DTGVSQNPRHKITKRGQNVTFRCDPISEHNRLYWYRQTLGQGPEFLTYFQNEAQLEKSRLLSDRFSAERPKGSFSTLEIQRTEQGDSAMYLCASSLVGATYEQYFGPGTRLTVT.

This clonotype has ten or more counts. This sequence joins TRBV30 and TRBJ1-1; a weak D match, TRBD1 (5 bases). Germline values: CDR1 GTSNPN, CDR2 SVGIG (reference sequence). Trimming cost V 0 bases and J 9 bases, with 11 bases left between them. The CDR3 is made up of 12 amino acids. The CDR3 coding sequence is TGTGCCTGGAGTGTGGGGCAGGGAAAAGCTTTCTTT. It codes for CAWSVGQGKAFF.

Concerning this clonotype: A much larger clone differs by one base, so this may be a read error. The chain joins TRBV18 to TRBJ2-7, with TRBD1 as a possible D gene (6 bases). The CDR3 has 16 amino acids. Germline V gene data show CDR1 as KGHSH and CDR2 as LQKENI. CDR3 sequence reads: CASPPRSGQSSYEQYF. CDR3 coding DNA: TGTGCCAGCCCACCACGTTCTGGACAGAGCTCCTACGAGCAGTACTTC.

J is TRBJ2-3 and V is TRBV5-1; TRBD1 matches at 7 bases. V trimming: 10 bases; J trimming: 0 bases; junction bases outside the gene matches: 8. Germline assignment: CDR1 SGHRS and CDR2 YFSETQ. The CDR3 has 14 residues. The CDR3 here is CASELGQSTDTQYF. The CDR3 DNA reads TGCGCCTCCGAGCTGGGACAGAGCACAGATACGCAGTATTTT. The full variable domain, with the rest looked up from reference TRBV5-1 and TRBJ2-3, is KAGVTQTPRYLIKTRGQQVTLSCSPISGHRSVSWYQQTPGQGLQFLFEYFSETQRNKGNFPGRFSGRQFSNSRSEMNVSTLELGDSALYLCASELGQSTDTQYFGPGTRLTVL.

Worth noting for this clonotype: At one of its ends the junction is not consistent with the germline gene, which may arise from a read error. This chain joins TRBV10-3 and TRBJ1-1, with 7 bases fitting TRBD1. Germline CDR1 ENHRY, CDR2 SYGVKD. CDR3 size: 17 residues. CDR3 region: CAISESDPQGGLMSAIF. The CDR3 DNA is TGTGCCATCAGTGAGTCGGACCCGCAGGGGGGCCTCATGTCCGCGATCTTT.

This clonotype showed up many times. V is TRBV7-9 and J is TRBJ2-5, with 10 positions matching TRBD2. Germline CDR1 SEHNR, CDR2 FQNEAQ (reference sequence). The V and J ends lost 5 bases and 2 bases, in that order; junction bases with no gene match: 11. The CDR3 consists of 17 residues. The CDR3 loop is CASSPKASGGTQETQYF. In DNA form, the CDR3 reads TGTGCCAGCAGCCCAAAGGCTAGCGGGGGTACACAAGAGACCCAGTACTTC.

This clonotype was detected many times. J is TRBJ1-1 and V is TRBV3-1, with TRBD1 identical over 8 bases. Losses at the gene ends were 3 bases for V and 5 bases for J; bases not matched to a gene: 8. The CDR3 has 15 amino acids. Germline V gene data show CDR1 as LGHDT and CDR2 as YNNKEL (reference sequence). CDR3 protein: CASSQSTRGHTEAFF. For the CDR3, the DNA is TGTGCCAGCAGCCAGAGTACCAGGGGGCATACTGAAGCTTTCTTT. Full variable domain (outside the CDR3, taken from reference TRBV3-1 and TRBJ1-1): DTAVSQTPKYLVTQMGNDKSIKCEQNLGHDTMYWYKQDSKKFLKIMFSYNNKELIINETVPNRFSPKSPDKAHLNLHINSLELGDSAVYFCASSQSTRGHTEAFFGQGTRLTVV.

J is TRBJ1-2 and V is TRBV18; 7 nucleotides agree with TRBD1. The V gene end was trimmed by 4 bases and the J gene end by 4 bases; junction bases not matched to a gene: 6. This CDR3 is 14 amino acids long. Germline V lookup: CDR1 KGHSH, CDR2 LQKENI. The CDR3: CASSLDRDTYGYTF. In nucleotides, the CDR3 is TGTGCCAGCTCACTCGACAGGGACACCTATGGCTACACCTTC.